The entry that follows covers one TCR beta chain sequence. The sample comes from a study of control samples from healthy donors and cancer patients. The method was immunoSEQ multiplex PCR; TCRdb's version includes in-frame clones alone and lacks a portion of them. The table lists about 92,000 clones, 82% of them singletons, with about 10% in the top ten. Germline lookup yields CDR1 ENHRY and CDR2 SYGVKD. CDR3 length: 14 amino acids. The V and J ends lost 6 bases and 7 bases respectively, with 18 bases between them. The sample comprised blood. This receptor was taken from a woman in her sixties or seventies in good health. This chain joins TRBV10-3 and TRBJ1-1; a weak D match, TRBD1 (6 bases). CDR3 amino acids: CAISVGGRVDEAFF. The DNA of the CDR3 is TGTGCCATCAGCGTCGGGGGGCGGGTAGATGAAGCTTTCTTT.